At least ten counts were recorded for the clone carrying this T cell receptor (beta chain). This CDR3 has 13 residues. V lost 1 base, J lost 3 bases, and 6 bases lay in between. In germline, CDR1 is KGHSH, CDR2 LQKENI. The data originate from a study of blood T cells in healthy people across ages. A J-beta primer mix and a sample-barcoded 5' primer were used in a second PCR of roughly 6 to 12 cycles. TCRdb reprocessed the 5' RACE reads with MiXCR, giving one entry per CDR3 protein. The sample records around 870,000 distinct CDR3 sequences, 25% to 35% being singletons. The V and J genes are TRBV18 and TRBJ2-5; D may be TRBD1 (6 bases). Sequencing was carried out using blood. The clonotype comes from a woman aged 80 or over in good health. The CDR3 nucleotides are TGTGCCAGCTCACCACGGACAGAAGAGACCCAGTACTTC. Its translation is CASSPRTEETQYF. Supplemented by reference TRBV18 and TRBJ2-5, the full variable domain reads NAGVMQNPRHLVRRRGQEARLRCSPMKGHSHVYWYRQLPEEGLKFMVYLQKENIIDESGMPKERFSAEFPKEGPSILRIQQVVRGDSAAYFCASSPRTEETQYFGPGTRLLVL.